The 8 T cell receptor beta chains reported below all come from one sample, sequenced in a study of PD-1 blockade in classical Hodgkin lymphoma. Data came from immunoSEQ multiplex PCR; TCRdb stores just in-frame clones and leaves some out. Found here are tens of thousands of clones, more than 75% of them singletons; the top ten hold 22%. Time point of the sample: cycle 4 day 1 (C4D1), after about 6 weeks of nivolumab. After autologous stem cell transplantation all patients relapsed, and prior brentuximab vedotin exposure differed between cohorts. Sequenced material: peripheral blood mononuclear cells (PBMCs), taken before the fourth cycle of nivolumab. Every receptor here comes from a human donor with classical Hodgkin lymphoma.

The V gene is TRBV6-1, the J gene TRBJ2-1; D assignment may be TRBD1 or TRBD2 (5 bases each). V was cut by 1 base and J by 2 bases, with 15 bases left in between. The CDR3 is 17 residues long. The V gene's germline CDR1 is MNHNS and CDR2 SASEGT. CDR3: CASSEGHYEGTYNEQFF. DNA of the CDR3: TGTGCCAGCAGTGAAGGACACTATGAGGGGACCTACAATGAGCAGTTCTTC.

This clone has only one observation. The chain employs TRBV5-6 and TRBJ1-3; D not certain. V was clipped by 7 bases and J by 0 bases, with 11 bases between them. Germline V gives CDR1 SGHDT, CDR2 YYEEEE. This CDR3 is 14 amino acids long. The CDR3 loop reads CASGADLSGNTIYF. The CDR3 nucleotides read TGTGCCAGCGGTGCAGACCTCTCTGGAAACACCATATATTTT.

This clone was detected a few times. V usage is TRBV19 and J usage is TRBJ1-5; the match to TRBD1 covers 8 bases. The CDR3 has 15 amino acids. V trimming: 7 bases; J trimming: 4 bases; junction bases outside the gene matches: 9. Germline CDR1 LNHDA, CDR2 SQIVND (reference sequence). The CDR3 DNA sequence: TGTGCCAGTATAGGACAGGGAACCCCTAATCAGCCCCAGCATTTT. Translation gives CASIGQGTPNQPQHF.

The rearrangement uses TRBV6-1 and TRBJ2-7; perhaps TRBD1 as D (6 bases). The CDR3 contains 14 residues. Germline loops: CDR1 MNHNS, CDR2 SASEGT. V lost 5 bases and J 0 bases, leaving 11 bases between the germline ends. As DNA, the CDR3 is TGTGCCAGCAGTCTTCAGGGGAGCTCCTACGAGCAGTACTTC. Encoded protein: CASSLQGSSYEQYF.

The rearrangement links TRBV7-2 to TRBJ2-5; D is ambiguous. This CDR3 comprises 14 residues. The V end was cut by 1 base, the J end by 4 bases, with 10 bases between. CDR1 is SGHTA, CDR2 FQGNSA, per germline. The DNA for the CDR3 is TGTGCCAGCAGCTTAGACCGGACCCTAGAGACCCAGTACTTC. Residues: CASSLDRTLETQYF.

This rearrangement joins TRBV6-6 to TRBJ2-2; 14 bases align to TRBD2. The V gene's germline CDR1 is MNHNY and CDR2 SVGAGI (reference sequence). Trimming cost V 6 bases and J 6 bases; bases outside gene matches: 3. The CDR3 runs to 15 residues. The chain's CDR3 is CASRGLAGEPGELFF. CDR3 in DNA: TGTGCCAGCAGGGGACTAGCGGGAGAACCCGGGGAGCTGTTTTTT.

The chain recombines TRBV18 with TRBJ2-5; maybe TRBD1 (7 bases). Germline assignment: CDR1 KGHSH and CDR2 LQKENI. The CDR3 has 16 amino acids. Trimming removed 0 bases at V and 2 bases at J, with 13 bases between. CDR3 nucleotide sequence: TGTGCCAGCTCACCACCGGCCAGGGGGGATCAAGAGACCCAGTACTTC. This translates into CASSPPARGDQETQYF.

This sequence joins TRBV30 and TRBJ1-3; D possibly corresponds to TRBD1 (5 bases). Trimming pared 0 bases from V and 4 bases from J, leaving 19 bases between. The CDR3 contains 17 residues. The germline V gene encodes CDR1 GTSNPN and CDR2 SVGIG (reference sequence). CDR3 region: CAWSVIGAPLSGNTIYF. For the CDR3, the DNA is TGTGCCTGGAGTGTAATAGGGGCCCCTCTATCCGGAAACACCATATATTTT.